Listed below are T cell receptor beta chains from one sample, sequenced in a study of blood T cell repertoires in COVID-19. Profiled with immunoSEQ multiplex PCR; TCRdb holds only in-frame clones, not every one. The sample includes 200,000 to 250,000 clones, approximately 78% of them seen just once. Source material: peripheral blood. The receptors here all came from a woman aged 70 to 79 with COVID-19, enrolled during active disease. The CDR3 runs from the conserved cysteine through the conserved F or W. The D gene is left open where the match is weak.

j_call v_call d_call cdr3_aa cdr3_nt
TRBJ1-4 TRBV6-5 TRBD1 CASRATGGIEKLFF TGTGCCAGCAGAGCAACAGGGGGAATCGAAAAACTGTTTTTT
TRBJ2-3 TRBV19 TRBD2 CASSARLAGGLDTQYF TGTGCCAGTAGTGCCAGACTAGCGGGAGGGCTGGATACGCAGTATTTT
TRBJ2-7 TRBV6-1 TRBD2 CASSERGAASGYEQYF TGTGCCAGCAGTGAGAGGGGTGCGGCTAGCGGATACGAGCAGTACTTC
TRBJ1-5 TRBV10-3 - CAISEEGNQPQHF TGTGCCATCAGTGAGGAGGGAAATCAGCCCCAGCATTTT
TRBJ2-1 TRBV6-6 TRBD2 CASSETSAEQFF TGTGCCAGCAGCGAGACTAGCGCTGAGCAGTTCTTC
TRBJ2-7 TRBV7-3 TRBD2 CASSLGGLAGEWVEQYF TGTGCCAGCAGCTTGGGAGGCCTAGCGGGAGAGTGGGTCGAGCAGTACTTC
TRBJ1-2 TRBV6-2/TRBV6-3 - CASSSGHSYGYTF TGTGCCAGCAGTTCGGGACATAGCTATGGCTACACCTTC
TRBJ1-2 TRBV19 - CASSIAEATYGYTF TGTGCCAGTAGTATAGCCGAGGCAACCTATGGCTACACCTTC
TRBJ2-1 TRBV28 - CASSLTLALTIDNEQFF TGTGCCAGCAGTTTAACCCTAGCACTGACTATAGACAATGAGCAGTTCTTC
TRBJ1-4 TRBV20-1 - CSAGGLGPVSNEKLFF TGCAGTGCTGGTGGACTGGGGCCGGTATCTAATGAAAAACTGTTTTTT
TRBJ1-1 TRBV27 - CASRGGPYTEAFF TGTGCCAGCAGGGGAGGACCTTACACTGAAGCTTTCTTT